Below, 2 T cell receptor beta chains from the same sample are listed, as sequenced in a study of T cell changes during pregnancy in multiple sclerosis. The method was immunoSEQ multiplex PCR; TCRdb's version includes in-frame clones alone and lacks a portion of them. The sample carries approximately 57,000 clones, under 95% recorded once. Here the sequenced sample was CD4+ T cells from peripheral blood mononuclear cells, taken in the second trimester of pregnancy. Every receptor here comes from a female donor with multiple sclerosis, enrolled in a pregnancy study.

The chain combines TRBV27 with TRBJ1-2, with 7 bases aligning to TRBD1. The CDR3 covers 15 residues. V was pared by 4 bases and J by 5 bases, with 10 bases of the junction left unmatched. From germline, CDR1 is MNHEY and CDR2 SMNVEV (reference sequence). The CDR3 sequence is CASSSRTGARYGYTF. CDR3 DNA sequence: TGTGCCAGCAGTTCGAGGACAGGTGCGCGTTATGGCTACACCTTC.

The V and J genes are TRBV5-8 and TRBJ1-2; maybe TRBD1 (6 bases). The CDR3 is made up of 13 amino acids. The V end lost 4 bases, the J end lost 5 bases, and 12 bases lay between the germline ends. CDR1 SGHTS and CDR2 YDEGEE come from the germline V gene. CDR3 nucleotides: TGTGCCAGCAGCGTCGGGGGGCTGTATGGCTACACCTTC. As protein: CASSVGGLYGYTF.